The subject of this entry is one T cell receptor (beta chain). The antigen is undetermined. This sample stems from a study of cytomegalovirus exposure and HLA in healthy donors. This CDR3 is 14 amino acids long. The germline V gene encodes CDR1 SQVTM and CDR2 ANQGSEA. Between the trimmed V and J ends, which lost 4 bases and 2 bases, there was a span of 12 bases. The PCR used 60 Vbeta and 13 Jbeta primers. Using immunoSEQ multiplex PCR, the repertoire was profiled, and TCRdb retains in-frame clones only, with some absent. The data show 150,000 to 200,000 clones, 76% seen once. General study results and limits: Immune exposure information available was restricted to CMV serostatus. It was 164 TCR beta chains that were listed as cytomegalovirus-associated. Common viral pathogens (according to a later analysis) appeared linked to several of the most significant clusters.

The TCR comes from a male donor in good health and CMV-seronegative. V usage is TRBV29-1 and J usage is TRBJ2-1; no reliable D call. Sequenced: PBMCs. In nucleotides, the CDR3 is TGCAGCGTTGGTCAGGAACGCGCCTACAATGAGCAGTTCTTC. This encodes CSVGQERAYNEQFF.